This T cell receptor (beta chain) was sequenced in a study of T cell repertoires in cytomegalovirus infection. Comment on this clonotype: The antigen is unknown.

TCRdb used MiXCR to reprocess the reads, holding one entry per CDR3 protein. The sample lists approximately 470,000 distinct CDR3 sequences; roughly 42% were seen once. The CDR3 has 18 amino acids. V dropped 3 bases and J dropped 2; count of bases not matched to a gene: 13. CDR1 SGHNT and CDR2 YYREEE come from the germline V gene (reference sequence). The rearrangement uses TRBV5-4 and TRBJ1-2; 10 positions agree with TRBD1. This clonotype was obtained from a human donor in good health (CMV status not recorded). Some clones in this sample may be carry-over from other donors' samples. Here the sequenced sample was cultured PBMCs, taken from culture after CMV antigen stimulation. For the CDR3, the DNA is TGTGCCAGCAGCTCTGGTCGGGACAGGGGATATGGGAACTATGGCTACACCTTC. This gives the protein CASSSGRDRGYGNYGYTF.